A selection of T cell receptor beta chains follows, all from one sample in a study of T-cell memory formation after mild COVID-19. TCRdb reprocessed the 5' RACE reads with MiXCR, giving one entry per CDR3 protein. The table lists approximately 580,000 distinct CDR3 sequences, about 20% of them singletons. Sequenced input: PBMCs or a T cell subset sorted from them (not recorded which). These receptors originate from an adult woman who had mild COVID-19 (a few samples of this study predate the infection). Cell type and time point are not known. Both conserved end residues are part of each CDR3. The order of the fields is D gene, clone size, J gene, V gene, CDR3 protein, CDR3 DNA. D genes are given only for firm matches. A row's size may be missing; if present it is once, few, many or a size class.

D: -
size: few
J: TRBJ2-1
V: TRBV29-1
CDR3: CSVEDPSSRQFF
DNA: TGCAGCGTTGAAGACCCTAGTTCCCGGCAGTTCTTC

D: -
size: -
J: TRBJ1-1
V: TRBV5-4
CDR3: CASSGVHGEAFF
DNA: TGTGCCAGCAGCGGGGTCCACGGTGAAGCTTTCTTT

D: -
size: few
J: TRBJ2-3
V: TRBV5-1
CDR3: CASSLGQEFYLTDTQYF
DNA: TGCGCCAGCAGCTTGGGACAGGAGTTCTATCTCACAGATACGCAGTATTTT

D: -
size: -
J: TRBJ1-3
V: TRBV20-1
CDR3: CSVLRQNGNTIYF
DNA: TGCAGTGTACTGAGGCAGAATGGAAACACCATATATTTT

D: -
size: -
J: TRBJ2-7
V: TRBV7-6
CDR3: CASSPLGEMGEQYF
DNA: TGTGCCAGCAGCCCCCTTGGGGAAATGGGCGAGCAGTACTTC

D: -
size: few
J: TRBJ2-2
V: TRBV6-5
CDR3: CASSGGFANTGELFF
DNA: TGTGCCAGCAGTGGGGGGTTCGCGAACACCGGGGAGCTGTTTTTT

D: -
size: few
J: TRBJ1-2
V: TRBV27
CDR3: CASSLGQGRYGYTF
DNA: TGTGCCAGCAGTTTAGGCCAGGGGCGCTATGGCTACACCTTC

D: -
size: few
J: TRBJ2-5
V: TRBV29-1
CDR3: CSARSRGESAETQYF
DNA: TGCAGCGCCCGAAGTAGAGGAGAGAGCGCGGAGACCCAGTACTTC

D: -
size: few
J: TRBJ1-1
V: TRBV12-3/TRBV12-4
CDR3: CASSSIGEAFF
DNA: TGTGCCAGCAGTTCCATTGGCGAAGCTTTCTTT

D: -
size: -
J: TRBJ1-3
V: TRBV12-3/TRBV12-4
CDR3: CASSVASSGNTIYF
DNA: TGTGCCAGCAGTGTGGCCTCCTCTGGAAACACCATATATTTT

D: TRBD1
size: few
J: TRBJ1-2
V: TRBV3-1
CDR3: CASSPSTGGSYGYTF
DNA: TGTGCCAGCAGCCCGAGTACAGGGGGAAGCTATGGCTACACCTTC

D: -
size: -
J: TRBJ2-1
V: TRBV15
CDR3: CATSRDSYNEQFF
DNA: TGTGCCACCAGCAGAGACAGCTACAATGAGCAGTTCTTC

D: TRBD1
size: -
J: TRBJ2-1
V: TRBV20-1
CDR3: CSAPLYDRASYNEQFF
DNA: TGCAGTGCTCCTCTCTATGACAGGGCCTCCTACAATGAGCAGTTCTTC

D: -
size: -
J: TRBJ2-3
V: TRBV6-2/TRBV6-3
CDR3: CASFLPGRDTQYF
DNA: TGTGCCAGCTTTCTTCCGGGGCGGGATACGCAGTATTTT

D: TRBD1
size: many
J: TRBJ1-2
V: TRBV7-9
CDR3: CASSVTGVGYTF
DNA: TGTGCCAGCAGCGTGACAGGGGTTGGCTACACCTTC

D: TRBD1
size: many
J: TRBJ2-2
V: TRBV6-5
CDR3: CASRLLYRGRNGELFF
DNA: TGTGCCAGCAGACTACTCTACAGGGGGCGAAACGGGGAGCTGTTTTTT

D: -
size: many
J: TRBJ2-1
V: TRBV5-1
CDR3: CASSLDGEFYNEQFF
DNA: TGCGCCAGCAGCTTGGACGGGGAATTCTACAATGAGCAGTTCTTC

D: -
size: few
J: TRBJ2-1
V: TRBV14
CDR3: CASSQAGPLLSYNEQFF
DNA: TGTGCCAGCAGCCAAGCAGGGCCCCTCCTCTCCTACAATGAGCAGTTCTTC

D: TRBD1
size: few
J: TRBJ1-1
V: TRBV18
CDR3: CASSLPGTVNTEAFF
DNA: TGTGCCAGCTCACTACCCGGGACAGTGAACACTGAAGCTTTCTTT

D: TRBD2
size: few
J: TRBJ2-1
V: TRBV7-8
CDR3: CASSLRSVQREGHEQFF
DNA: TGTGCCAGCAGCTTAAGGTCGGTCCAGCGGGAGGGGCATGAGCAGTTCTTC

D: TRBD2
size: few
J: TRBJ2-7
V: TRBV7-2
CDR3: CASSFSTSGRNEQYF
DNA: TGTGCCAGCAGCTTCTCGACTAGCGGGAGGAACGAGCAGTACTTC

D: -
size: -
J: TRBJ2-2
V: TRBV19
CDR3: CASKPGRSTGELFF
DNA: TGTGCCAGTAAGCCAGGGCGGAGCACCGGGGAGCTGTTTTTT

D: -
size: -
J: TRBJ2-6
V: TRBV4-1
CDR3: CASSQGGEVSGANVLTF
DNA: TGCGCCAGCAGCCAAGGGGGGGAGGTTTCTGGGGCCAACGTCCTGACTTTC

D: TRBD1
size: -
J: TRBJ1-5
V: TRBV12-3/TRBV12-4
CDR3: CASRPTGAPNQPQHF
DNA: TGTGCCAGCAGACCTACAGGGGCCCCTAATCAGCCCCAGCATTTT